What follows is one T cell receptor beta chain and its context. Its antigen remains unknown. The sample's time point: pretreatment peripheral blood. The V gene's germline CDR1 is ENHRY and CDR2 SYGVKD. The CDR3 spans 15 residues. The trim removed 7 bases at V and 2 bases at J, leaving 5 bases unmatched. These data originate in a study of PD-L1 blockade in urothelial cancer. Study-level results: Below-median blood TCR clonality before treatment forecast better survival.

Assay: immunoSEQ multiplex PCR; the TCRdb copy retains only in-frame clones and omits some. This sample carries 95,000 or so clones, over 75% of them seen once, and the ten largest clones take 2% to 2.5%. J is TRBJ2-2 and V is TRBV10-3, with TRBD2 matching 9 bases. Sequenced here: PBMCs, sampled around atezolizumab (anti-PD-L1) treatment. The receptor was derived from a man aged 60 to 75 with urothelial cancer. DNA for the CDR3: TGTGCCATCAAGGCGGGGGGGGAAAACACCGGGGAGCTGTTTTTT. This encodes CAIKAGGENTGELFF.